The rows below give T cell receptor beta chains drawn from one sample of a study of blood T cell repertoires in COVID-19. Sequencing used immunoSEQ multiplex PCR; TCRdb keeps in-frame clones, though not all of them. The table shows around 80,000 clones, with 75% to 85% occurring only once. The sequenced sample consisted of peripheral blood. These receptors were obtained from a woman in her 70s with acute or convalescent COVID-19. The CDR3 runs from the conserved cysteine through the conserved F or W. Fields, in order: D gene, J gene, V gene, CDR3 protein, CDR3 DNA. The D gene is left open where the match is weak.

>TRBD2|TRBJ2-2|TRBV6-5
CASSPGTSATGELFF
TGTGCCAGCAGTCCCGGGACTAGCGCTACCGGGGAGCTGTTTTTT
>TRBD1|TRBJ1-4|TRBV7-6
CASSPGTGDRKKLFF
TGTGCCAGCAGCCCCGGGACAGGGGATAGAAAAAAACTGTTTTTT
>-|TRBJ1-3|TRBV21-1
CASSKDLRWGRGSAASGNTIYF
-
>-|TRBJ1-2|TRBV15
CATGTVFNYGYTF
TGTGCCACCGGCACTGTGTTTAACTATGGCTACACCTTC
>TRBD1|TRBJ2-7|TRBV11-2
CASSPGQSKTYEQYF
TGTGCCAGCAGCCCGGGACAGAGTAAGACCTACGAGCAGTACTTC
>-|TRBJ2-5|TRBV7-9
CASSLRSTGSPGETQYF
TGTGCCAGCAGCTTAAGGTCCACAGGGAGTCCGGGAGAGACCCAGTACTTC
>-|TRBJ1-2|TRBV7-9
CASSLDLTEYYGYTF
TGTGCCAGCAGCTTAGATCTAACAGAGTACTATGGCTACACCTTC
>TRBD1|TRBJ1-2|TRBV6-5
CASTAGGSYGYTF
TGTGCCAGCACTGCAGGGGGCAGCTATGGCTACACCTTC
>TRBD1|TRBJ2-7|TRBV24-1
CATSDPRTGGYEQYF
TGTGCCACCAGTGATCCTAGGACAGGGGGCTACGAGCAGTACTTC
>-|TRBJ1-4|TRBV7-6
CASSPDSNEKLFF
TGTGCCAGCAGCCCGGACAGCAATGAAAAACTGTTTTTT
>-|TRBJ1-2|TRBV6-5
CASSYLRGGDYGYTF
TGTGCCAGCAGTTACCTGCGAGGGGGGGACTATGGCTACACCTTC